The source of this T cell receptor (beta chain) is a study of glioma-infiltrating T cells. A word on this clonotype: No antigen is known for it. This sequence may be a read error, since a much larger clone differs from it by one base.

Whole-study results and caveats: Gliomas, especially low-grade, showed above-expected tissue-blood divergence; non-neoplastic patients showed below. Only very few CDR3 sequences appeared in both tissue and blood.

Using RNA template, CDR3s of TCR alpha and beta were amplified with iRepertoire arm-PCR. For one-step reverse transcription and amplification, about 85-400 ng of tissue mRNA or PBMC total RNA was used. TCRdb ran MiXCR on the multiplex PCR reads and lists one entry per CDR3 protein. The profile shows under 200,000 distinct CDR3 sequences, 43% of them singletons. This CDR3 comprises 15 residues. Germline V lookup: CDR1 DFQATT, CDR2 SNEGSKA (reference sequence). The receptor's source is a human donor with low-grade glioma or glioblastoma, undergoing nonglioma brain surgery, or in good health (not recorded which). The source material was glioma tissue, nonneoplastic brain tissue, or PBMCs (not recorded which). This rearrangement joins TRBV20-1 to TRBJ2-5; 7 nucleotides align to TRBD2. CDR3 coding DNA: TGCAGTGCTAGAGATATGGGCGGGAGTGGAGAGGCCCAGTACTTC. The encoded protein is CSARDMGGSGEAQYF.